This TCR beta chain was captured in a study of blood T cell repertoires in COVID-19. On the study more broadly: Sample material is recorded as cDNA or gDNA derived from T cells, B-cell-depleted T cells, or PBMCs.

Assay used: immunoSEQ multiplex PCR; TCRdb lists only in-frame clones, some missing. The sample carries 350,000 to 500,000 clones, 85% to 90% recorded once. The specimen sequenced was peripheral blood. This receptor was taken from a man between 18 and 29 years old with COVID-19, enrolled during active disease.

This chain's CDR3 is CATSTPLGGSPNTGELFF. CDR3 DNA sequence: TGTGCCACCAGCACCCCTCTAGGCGGGAGCCCCAACACCGGGGAGCTGTTTTTT. The chain is built from TRBV15 and TRBJ2-2; TRBD2 agrees at 7 bases. Losses at the gene ends were 4 bases for V and 2 bases for J; bases not matched to a gene: 13. Germline-derived CDR1 and CDR2 are LNHNV and YYDKDF (reference sequence). This CDR3 has 18 residues.